This TCR beta chain was sequenced during a study of blood T cell repertoires in COVID-19. As for the study in general: Spain, Italy and the United States supplied samples that represented acute and convalescent COVID-19. From T cells, B-cell-depleted T cells, or PBMCs came the material, which was cDNA or gDNA.

In the study's own analysis: Cell counts per sample came from amplifying reference gene primers. The assay was immunoSEQ multiplex PCR, and TCRdb's table has in-frame clones only and misses some. That table is the source of V, J and clone size, and D and trimming were worked out from the DNA. The sample records about 440,000 clones, approximately 90% being singletons. The CDR3 length is 17 residues. CDR1 and CDR2 from the germline V gene are LGHDT and YNNKEL (reference sequence). V trimming: 1 base; J trimming: 4 bases; junction bases outside the gene matches: 8. The chain carries TRBV3-1 (or the pseudogene TRBV3-2) and TRBJ2-2; 8 positions agree with TRBD2. This TCR was recovered from a woman aged 25-40 years with acute or convalescent COVID-19. Sequenced sample: peripheral blood. As DNA, the CDR3 is TGTGCCAGCAGCCAAGCTCGAGGCGGGGGGAGCACCGGGGAGCTGTTTTTT. Its protein product is CASSQARGGGSTGELFF.